This T cell receptor beta chain originates from a study of response to subunit inactivated influenza vaccine. CDR1 and CDR2 from the germline V gene are MDHEN and SYDVKM. Trimming cost V 6 bases and J 4 bases, with 15 bases left between them. This CDR3 spans 15 amino acids. TCRdb independently ran MiXCR on the RT-PCR reads; one entry per CDR3 protein. The table lists 530,000 or so distinct CDR3 sequences, 14% of them singletons, with 11% in the top ten. The rearrangement links TRBV28 to TRBJ2-2; D may correspond to TRBD1 or TRBD2 (5 bases each). This receptor was obtained from a man in his fifties or sixties who received an inactivated influenza vaccine. The input for sequencing was PBMCs from blood, taken roughly 12 days after vaccination. CDR3 nucleotide sequence: TGTGCCAGCAGCTCGTGGGGGTTTTCCACCGGGGAGCTGTTTTTT. Translated: CASSSWGFSTGELFF.